A selection of T cell receptor beta chains follows, all from one sample in a study of CD8+ T cells in alopecia areata. Repertoires were generated with immunoSEQ multiplex PCR, while TCRdb's copy carries only in-frame clones and drops some. The sample has approximately 210,000 clones, roughly 60% seen once. The material sequenced was CD4+ T cells sorted from blood, taken around week 49, from a patient treated with tofacitinib. These receptors all come from a human donor with alopecia areata. Each CDR3 is given with its conserved first and last residue. A D gene is named only where the DNA matches it firmly. Clone size appears in some rows only: once, few, many, or a class for an expanded clone.

d_call: TRBD1; j_call: TRBJ2-1; v_call: TRBV5-1; clone_size: NA; cdr3_nt: TGCGCCAGCAGCTTCACGAGGGGGCGGCGTGAGCAGTTCTTC; cdr3_aa: CASSFTRGRREQFF
d_call: TRBD1; j_call: TRBJ1-5; v_call: TRBV30; clone_size: NA; cdr3_nt: TGTGCCTGGAGTGTACCCCAGGGGGGCAATCAGCCCCAGCATTTT; cdr3_aa: CAWSVPQGGNQPQHF
d_call: NA; j_call: TRBJ2-2; v_call: TRBV12-5; clone_size: few; cdr3_nt: TGTGCTAGTGAATTAGGGTCGAACACCGGGGAGCTGTTTTTT; cdr3_aa: CASELGSNTGELFF
d_call: NA; j_call: TRBJ1-4; v_call: TRBV25-1; clone_size: NA; cdr3_nt: TGTGCCAGCAGTGAAGGTTACAATGAAAAACTGTTTTTT; cdr3_aa: CASSEGYNEKLFF
d_call: NA; j_call: TRBJ1-4; v_call: TRBV27; clone_size: NA; cdr3_nt: TGTGCCAGCAGTTCGCATGAGGGAGGTGCAAAACTGTTTTTT; cdr3_aa: CASSSHEGGAKLFF
d_call: NA; j_call: TRBJ1-5; v_call: TRBV19; clone_size: NA; cdr3_nt: TGTGCCAGTAGTTACAGGGAGGTCAATCAGCCCCAGCATTTT; cdr3_aa: CASSYREVNQPQHF
d_call: NA; j_call: TRBJ2-2; v_call: TRBV30; clone_size: once; cdr3_nt: TGTGCCTGGAGGAGGACTGCGAACACCGGGGAGCTGTTTTTT; cdr3_aa: CAWRRTANTGELFF
d_call: NA; j_call: TRBJ1-1; v_call: TRBV11-2; clone_size: NA; cdr3_nt: TGTGCCAGCAGGGCCCTTGATTGGGACACTGAAGCTTTCTTT; cdr3_aa: CASRALDWDTEAFF
d_call: NA; j_call: TRBJ2-4; v_call: TRBV4-3; clone_size: NA; cdr3_nt: TGCGCCAGCAGCCAAGATTTGTTAAGACAGCTAGCCAAAAACATTCAGTACTTC; cdr3_aa: CASSQDLLRQLAKNIQYF
d_call: NA; j_call: TRBJ1-6; v_call: TRBV7-2; clone_size: NA; cdr3_nt: TGTGCCAGCAGCAGAACTGCGGGGAATTCACCCCTCCACTTT; cdr3_aa: CASSRTAGNSPLHF
d_call: NA; j_call: TRBJ2-1; v_call: TRBV29-1; clone_size: few; cdr3_nt: TGCAGCGTCACCTCAGGGCGCCTATACAATGAGCAGTTCTTC; cdr3_aa: CSVTSGRLYNEQFF
d_call: TRBD1; j_call: TRBJ2-4; v_call: TRBV30; clone_size: NA; cdr3_nt: TGTGCCTGGAGCTCTCAGGGGGCAGACATTCAGTACTTC; cdr3_aa: CAWSSQGADIQYF
d_call: TRBD1; j_call: TRBJ1-6; v_call: TRBV9; clone_size: NA; cdr3_nt: TGTGCCAGCAGCACCAGTCAGGGGGCTAATTCACCCCTCCACTTT; cdr3_aa: CASSTSQGANSPLHF
d_call: NA; j_call: TRBJ2-7; v_call: TRBV5-1; clone_size: NA; cdr3_nt: TGCGCCAGCCGGAAACGGGACGACTCGGAGCAGTACTTC; cdr3_aa: CASRKRDDSEQYF
d_call: NA; j_call: TRBJ1-1; v_call: TRBV29-1; clone_size: NA; cdr3_nt: TGCAGCGTAAGGGCCTTGAACACTGAAGCTTTCTTT; cdr3_aa: CSVRALNTEAFF
d_call: NA; j_call: TRBJ1-1; v_call: TRBV5-1; clone_size: NA; cdr3_nt: TGCGCCAGCAGCTTGGTTGGGGCGAACACTGAAGCTTTCTTT; cdr3_aa: CASSLVGANTEAFF
d_call: NA; j_call: TRBJ2-4; v_call: TRBV29-1; clone_size: NA; cdr3_nt: TGCAGCGTTGGTGGTCTAGCCAAAAACATTCAGTACTTC; cdr3_aa: CSVGGLAKNIQYF
d_call: NA; j_call: TRBJ2-7; v_call: TRBV29-1; clone_size: NA; cdr3_nt: TGCAGCGTTGTGGGACGGTTGACCTACGAGCAGTACTTC; cdr3_aa: CSVVGRLTYEQYF
d_call: NA; j_call: TRBJ1-1; v_call: TRBV5-1; clone_size: few; cdr3_nt: TGCGCCAGCAGCCCACTGGGGGCACAGAACACTGAAGCTTTCTTT; cdr3_aa: CASSPLGAQNTEAFF
d_call: TRBD1; j_call: TRBJ2-7; v_call: TRBV29-1; clone_size: once; cdr3_nt: TGCAGCGTTGAAATTCTCGGACAGGGGTTTGACGAGCAGTACTTC; cdr3_aa: CSVEILGQGFDEQYF
d_call: NA; j_call: TRBJ2-3; v_call: TRBV4-3; clone_size: NA; cdr3_nt: TGCGCCAGCAGCCGCACAGGGTTGGGCACAGATACGCAGTATTTT; cdr3_aa: CASSRTGLGTDTQYF
d_call: NA; j_call: TRBJ2-4; v_call: TRBV5-6; clone_size: few; cdr3_nt: TGTGCCAGCAGCTTTCCTTCAGCCAAAAACATTCAGTACTTC; cdr3_aa: CASSFPSAKNIQYF
d_call: NA; j_call: TRBJ1-5; v_call: TRBV2; clone_size: NA; cdr3_nt: TGTGCCAGCAGTGAATTCCGGGAGAGCAATCAGCCCCAGCATTTT; cdr3_aa: CASSEFRESNQPQHF
d_call: NA; j_call: TRBJ1-1; v_call: TRBV12-5; clone_size: NA; cdr3_nt: TGTGCTAGTGGCTGGGAGGCCACTGAAGCTTTCTTT; cdr3_aa: CASGWEATEAFF
d_call: NA; j_call: TRBJ1-1; v_call: TRBV19; clone_size: few; cdr3_nt: TGTGCCAGTAGTACCCTCGGACAGCGAGCTTTCTTT; cdr3_aa: CASSTLGQRAFF
d_call: TRBD1; j_call: TRBJ1-2; v_call: TRBV29-1; clone_size: NA; cdr3_nt: TGCAGCGCAGACAGGGGGCGCGACTATGGCTACACCTTC; cdr3_aa: CSADRGRDYGYTF
d_call: NA; j_call: TRBJ1-6; v_call: TRBV6-5; clone_size: NA; cdr3_nt: TGTGCCAGCAGTTCCAGGAGCTCCTATAATTCACCCCTCCACTTT; cdr3_aa: CASSSRSSYNSPLHF
d_call: NA; j_call: TRBJ1-2; v_call: TRBV6-5; clone_size: NA; cdr3_nt: TGTGCCAGCAGTCAGGGGTCTGGCTACACCTTC; cdr3_aa: CASSQGSGYTF
d_call: NA; j_call: TRBJ1-1; v_call: TRBV30; clone_size: NA; cdr3_nt: TGTGCCTGGAGTGCCCTCGGGAGCAGGGGGAACACTGAAGCTTTCTTT; cdr3_aa: CAWSALGSRGNTEAFF
d_call: TRBD1; j_call: TRBJ1-2; v_call: TRBV19; clone_size: NA; cdr3_nt: TGTGCCAGTAGCCAACAGGGGAACTATGGCTACACCTTC; cdr3_aa: CASSQQGNYGYTF
d_call: NA; j_call: TRBJ1-5; v_call: TRBV30; clone_size: NA; cdr3_nt: TGTGCCTGGAGTGGTGGTAAGAATCAGCCCCAGCATTTT; cdr3_aa: CAWSGGKNQPQHF
d_call: TRBD1; j_call: TRBJ2-7; v_call: TRBV29-1; clone_size: NA; cdr3_nt: TGCAGCGTTGGTGGACAGGGCTACGAGCAGTACTTC; cdr3_aa: CSVGGQGYEQYF
d_call: TRBD1; j_call: TRBJ2-7; v_call: TRBV27; clone_size: NA; cdr3_nt: TGTGCCAGCAGGGGACAGGGGACGGTCTACGAGCAGTACTTC; cdr3_aa: CASRGQGTVYEQYF
d_call: NA; j_call: TRBJ1-2; v_call: TRBV30; clone_size: NA; cdr3_nt: TGTGCCTGGAGTGTAGGAAGTGGCTACACCTTC; cdr3_aa: CAWSVGSGYTF
d_call: NA; j_call: TRBJ1-1; v_call: TRBV29-1; clone_size: NA; cdr3_nt: TGCAGCGCCGTACCCCGGTTGACCATGAACACTGAAGCTTTCTTT; cdr3_aa: CSAVPRLTMNTEAFF
d_call: NA; j_call: TRBJ2-1; v_call: TRBV30; clone_size: few; cdr3_nt: TGTGCCTCTTCGGGGGCGAAATACAATGAGCAGTTCTTC; cdr3_aa: CASSGAKYNEQFF
d_call: TRBD1; j_call: TRBJ1-2; v_call: TRBV2; clone_size: NA; cdr3_nt: TGTGCCAGCAGTGAGCAGGGGGCGGCTGGCTACACCTTC; cdr3_aa: CASSEQGAAGYTF